These 4 T cell receptor beta chains were all obtained from the same sample, sequenced in a study of OX40 agonist ivuxolimab in advanced cancers. Method: immunoSEQ multiplex PCR; TCRdb's copy keeps in-frame clones and lacks some. Of about 60,000 clones listed, around 93% were seen once; the top ten hold about 1.8%. Sample: CD4+ or CD8+ T cells sorted from blood, taken in a trial of the OX40 agonist ivuxolimab. These receptors were obtained from an adult with an advanced solid tumor such as melanoma, head and neck, liver or kidney cancer.

The V gene is TRBV28, the J gene TRBJ2-3, with 11 bases lining up with TRBD2. Looked up from germline, CDR1 is MDHEN and CDR2 is SYDVKM. This CDR3 spans 15 amino acids. V trimming: 2 bases; J trimming: 9 bases; junction bases outside the gene matches: 7. The CDR3 sequence is CASSLRGIAGGTQYF. For the CDR3, the DNA is TGTGCCAGCAGTTTAAGGGGAATAGCGGGAGGGACGCAGTATTTT.

The chain links TRBV7-2 to TRBJ1-4, with D maybe TRBD1 (6 bases). Per germline, CDR1 SGHTA and CDR2 FQGNSA. The CDR3 loop spans 15 amino acids. V lost 4 bases to trimming and J lost 7 bases, with 16 bases between them. The CDR3 protein is CASSSTGGVGEKLFF. The CDR3 nucleotides read TGTGCCAGCAGCTCCACCGGGGGCGTCGGTGAAAAACTGTTTTTT.

The chain employs TRBV30 and TRBJ2-5; the match to TRBD1 covers 9 bases. The CDR3 is 14 amino acids. CDR1 and CDR2 from the germline V gene are GTSNPN and SVGIG (reference sequence). V shed 2 bases, J shed 5 bases, and the junction held 6 bases outside the gene matches. The CDR3 protein is CAWSRWTGEETQYF. CDR3 nucleotides: TGTGCCTGGAGTAGGTGGACAGGGGAGGAGACCCAGTACTTC.

This rearrangement joins TRBV7-2 to TRBJ1-2; D call uncertain. CDR1 is SGHTA, CDR2 FQGNSA, per germline. This CDR3 spans 13 amino acids. Trimming left V 5 bases short and J 8 bases short, with 15 bases between. The CDR3 is CASSPVLAGGYTF. The CDR3 region has the DNA TGTGCCAGCAGCCCTGTGTTGGCCGGGGGCTACACCTTC.